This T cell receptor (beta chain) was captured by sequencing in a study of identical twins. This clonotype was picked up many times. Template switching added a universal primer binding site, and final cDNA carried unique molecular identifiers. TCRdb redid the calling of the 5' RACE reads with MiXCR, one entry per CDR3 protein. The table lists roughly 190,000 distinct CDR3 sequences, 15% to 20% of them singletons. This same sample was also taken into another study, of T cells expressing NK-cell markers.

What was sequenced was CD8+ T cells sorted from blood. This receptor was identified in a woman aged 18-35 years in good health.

As DNA, the CDR3 is TGTGCCAGCAGCCCCGGGACTCGGCCTTCCTACAATGAGCAGTTCTTC. Translation: CASSPGTRPSYNEQFF. The chain links TRBV7-2 to TRBJ2-1; tentatively, D is TRBD2 (6 bases). The CDR3 contains 16 residues. V shed 5 bases and J shed 1 base, with 15 bases lying between them. Germline V CDR1 and CDR2: SGHTA, FQGNSA.